A selection of T cell receptor beta chains follows, all from one sample in a study of TIL therapy for anti-PD-1-resistant metastatic lung cancer. Some clones are missing from TCRdb's copy, which holds only in-frame ones; the method was immunoSEQ multiplex PCR. The data show tens of thousands of clones, around 69% seen once. Source: blood, taken at baseline. Receptors were obtained from a person between 25 and 79 years old with non-small cell lung cancer. The CDR3 runs from the conserved cysteine through the conserved F or W. D genes are given only for firm matches. Clone size is given for some rows only: seen once, a few or many times, or a class if the clone is expanded.

CDR3 protein,CDR3 DNA,J gene,CDR3 length,D gene,clone size,V gene
CASSTGTGGDTQYF,TGTGCCAGTAGTACCGGGACAGGGGGAGATACGCAGTATTTT,TRBJ2-3,14,TRBD1,many,TRBV19
CASSVGPGSYGYTF,TGTGCCAGCAGCGTAGGTCCGGGAAGTTATGGCTACACCTTC,TRBJ1-2,14,.,few,TRBV9
CASSMLADGNQPQHF,TGTGCCAGTAGTATGTTGGCCGACGGCAATCAGCCCCAGCATTTT,TRBJ1-5,15,.,once,TRBV19
CASSRDFNYGYTF,TGCGCCAGCAGCAGGGATTTTAACTATGGCTACACCTTC,TRBJ1-2,13,.,.,TRBV5-1
CATSITGSNEKLFF,TGTGCCACCAGCATAACAGGGAGTAATGAAAAACTGTTTTTT,TRBJ1-4,14,.,few,TRBV15
CASSILGGRTYNEQFF,TGTGCCAGTAGTATCCTCGGAGGGCGTACCTACAATGAGCAGTTCTTC,TRBJ2-1,16,.,few,TRBV19
CASSQLTSETDTQYF,TGTGCCAGCAGCCAACTGACTAGCGAGACAGATACGCAGTATTTT,TRBJ2-3,15,TRBD2,.,TRBV14
CASSVVPLAGAEQFF,TGTGCCAGCAGCGTAGTCCCCCTAGCGGGGGCTGAGCAGTTCTTC,TRBJ2-1,15,TRBD2,.,TRBV9
CASSLEATVGTSGNTIYF,TGCGCCAGCAGCTTGGAAGCGACAGTGGGAACTTCTGGAAACACCATATATTTT,TRBJ1-3,18,.,.,TRBV5-1
CASSHPSMGGGLTDTQYF,TGCGCCAGCAGCCACCCCTCTATGGGCGGGGGGCTCACAGATACGCAGTATTTT,TRBJ2-3,18,TRBD2,.,TRBV4-1
CASSSLAGATDTQYF,TGTGCCAGCAGTTCACTAGCGGGGGCCACAGATACGCAGTATTTT,TRBJ2-3,15,TRBD2,once,TRBV27
CASSLSRQIMNTEAFF,TGCGCCAGCAGCTTGTCTCGACAGATAATGAACACTGAAGCTTTCTTT,TRBJ1-1,16,.,.,TRBV5-1
CASSAGSSDQPQHF,TGCGCCAGCAGTGCGGGGAGTTCGGATCAGCCCCAGCATTTT,TRBJ1-5,14,.,few,TRBV10-1
CASSVSNFADTQYF,TGTGCCAGCAGCGTTAGCAATTTCGCAGATACGCAGTATTTT,TRBJ2-3,14,.,.,TRBV9
CASSEPGTGVLGGYTF,TGTGCCAGCAGTGAACCCGGGACAGGGGTTTTAGGGGGCTACACCTTC,TRBJ1-2,16,TRBD1,.,TRBV6-1
CASSVSGMNTEAFF,TGTGCCAGCAGTGTTAGCGGAATGAACACTGAAGCTTTCTTT,TRBJ1-1,14,.,few,TRBV6-1
CASSYSIGGAQHF,TGTGCCAGCAGTTACTCGATCGGTGGGGCCCAGCATTTT,TRBJ1-5,13,.,.,TRBV6-5
CATSRWGQMSSGNTIYF,TGTGCCACCAGCAGATGGGGACAAATGAGCTCTGGAAACACCATATATTTT,TRBJ1-3,17,.,few,TRBV15
CASSAVGPDRPYGYTF,TGTGCCAGCAGCGCTGTGGGGCCTGACAGACCCTATGGCTACACCTTC,TRBJ1-2,16,.,.,TRBV5-6
CASSPALFAENTEAFF,TGTGCCAGCTCACCGGCTCTTTTTGCAGAGAACACTGAAGCTTTCTTT,TRBJ1-1,16,.,few,TRBV18
CASSLGRAQETQYF,TGTGCCAGCAGCTTAGGGCGGGCCCAAGAGACCCAGTACTTC,TRBJ2-5,14,.,.,TRBV7-2
CASSLGSGRVSYEQYF,TGTGCCAGCAGCTTGGGTAGCGGGAGGGTTTCCTACGAGCAGTACTTC,TRBJ2-7,16,TRBD2,.,TRBV5-4
CASSPVPGQGYEQYF,TGTGCCAGCAGCCCAGTCCCGGGACAGGGTTACGAGCAGTACTTC,TRBJ2-7,15,TRBD1,.,TRBV7-2
CATSREVSTRWEGREAFF,TGTGCCACCAGCAGAGAAGTCTCGACCCGGTGGGAGGGGCGTGAAGCTTTCTTT,TRBJ1-1,18,.,.,TRBV15
CASSPSGYNQPQHF,TGTGCCAGCAGTCCGTCGGGCTATAATCAGCCCCAGCATTTT,TRBJ1-5,14,.,.,TRBV27
CAIRSGSPPYEQYF,TGTGCCATCAGAAGCGGGAGCCCCCCCTACGAGCAGTACTTC,TRBJ2-7,14,TRBD2,.,TRBV10-3
CASSPGTDYNEQFF,TGCGCCAGCAGCCCCGGGACGGATTACAATGAGCAGTTCTTC,TRBJ2-1,14,.,once,TRBV5-1
CASSYQTSRQGYEQYF,TGTGCCAGCAGTTACCAAACTTCAAGACAGGGCTACGAGCAGTACTTC,TRBJ2-7,16,TRBD1,few,TRBV6-6
CSVDSGGSYNEQFF,TGCAGCGTTGATTCTGGGGGATCCTACAATGAGCAGTTCTTC,TRBJ2-1,14,.,.,TRBV29-1
CASSYQVPRTEAFF,TGTGCCAGCAGTTACCAGGTGCCACGAACTGAAGCTTTCTTT,TRBJ1-1,14,.,.,TRBV6-6
CASSFSQPDTQYF,TGTGCCAGCAGCTTCTCCCAGCCAGATACGCAGTATTTT,TRBJ2-3,13,.,.,TRBV7-3
CASSQGTSNQPQHF,TGTGCCAGCAGTCAGGGGACTTCCAATCAGCCCCAGCATTTT,TRBJ1-5,14,.,once,TRBV28
CSALGGDEQYF,TGCAGTGCCCTAGGGGGGGACGAGCAGTACTTC,TRBJ2-7,11,.,.,TRBV20-1
CASSPGRGHTYEQYF,TGTGCCAGCAGCCCAGGGAGGGGGCATACCTACGAGCAGTACTTC,TRBJ2-7,15,.,.,TRBV7-9
CASSERGHEQYF,TGTGCCAGCAGTGAAAGGGGTCACGAGCAGTACTTC,TRBJ2-7,12,.,.,TRBV2
CASSLVAGPFGELFF,TGTGCCAGCAGCTTAGTAGCGGGACCCTTCGGGGAGCTGTTTTTT,TRBJ2-2,15,TRBD2,.,TRBV7-9
CASSQDQTRGALDEQYF,TGTGCCAGCAGCCAAGATCAAACGCGGGGGGCTCTTGACGAGCAGTACTTC,TRBJ2-7,17,TRBD2,few,TRBV4-2
CASSFVGETQYF,TGTGCCAGCAGCTTCGTGGGGGAGACCCAGTACTTC,TRBJ2-5,12,.,.,TRBV7-9
CASNQQIPSTDTQYF,TGTGCCAGCAATCAGCAGATTCCTAGCACAGATACGCAGTATTTT,TRBJ2-3,15,.,few,TRBV2
CASSYLSGGYEQYF,TGTGCCAGCAGTTACCTTAGCGGGGGCTACGAGCAGTACTTC,TRBJ2-7,14,TRBD2,.,TRBV6-5
CASSMVRYEKGPRGYTF,TGTGCCAGTAGTATGGTACGATACGAGAAGGGGCCGAGAGGCTACACCTTC,TRBJ1-2,17,.,.,TRBV19